The source of this TCR beta chain is a study of T cell changes during pregnancy in multiple sclerosis. Sequencing was performed with immunoSEQ multiplex PCR; in TCRdb, only in-frame clones are kept and a portion is missing. The sample shows approximately 51,000 clones, approximately 94% of them seen only once. V lost 1 base to trimming and J lost 4 bases; unmatched junction nucleotides: 1. This CDR3 region has 15 residues. Germline CDR1 KGHSH, CDR2 LQKENI. The chain carries TRBV18 and TRBJ1-5; TRBD1 agrees at 10 bases. The input for sequencing was CD4+ T cells from peripheral blood mononuclear cells, taken in the second trimester of pregnancy. This receptor was identified in a female donor with multiple sclerosis, enrolled in a pregnancy study. CDR3 loop: CASSPLDRGNQPQHF. CDR3 nucleotides: TGTGCCAGCTCACCACTGGACAGGGGGAATCAGCCCCAGCATTTT. Looking up the rest from reference TRBV18 and TRBJ1-5 gives the full variable domain: NAGVMQNPRHLVRRRGQEARLRCSPMKGHSHVYWYRQLPEEGLKFMVYLQKENIIDESGMPKERFSAEFPKEGPSILRIQQVVRGDSAAYFCASSPLDRGNQPQHFGDGTRLSIL.